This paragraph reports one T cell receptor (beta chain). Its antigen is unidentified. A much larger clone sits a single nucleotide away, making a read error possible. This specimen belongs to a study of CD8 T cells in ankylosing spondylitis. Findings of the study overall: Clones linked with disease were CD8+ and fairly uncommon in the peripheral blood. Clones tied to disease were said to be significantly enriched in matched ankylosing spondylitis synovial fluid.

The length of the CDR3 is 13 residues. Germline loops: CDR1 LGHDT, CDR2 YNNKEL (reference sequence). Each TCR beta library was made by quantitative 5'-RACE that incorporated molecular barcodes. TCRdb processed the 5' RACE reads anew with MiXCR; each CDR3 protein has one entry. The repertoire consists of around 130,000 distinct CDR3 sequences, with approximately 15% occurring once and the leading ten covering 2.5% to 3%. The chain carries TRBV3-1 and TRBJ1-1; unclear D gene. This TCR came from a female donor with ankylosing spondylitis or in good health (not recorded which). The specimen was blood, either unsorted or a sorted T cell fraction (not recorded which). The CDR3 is CATSHDPGGEAFF. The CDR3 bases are TGTGCCACCAGCCATGATCCAGGAGGTGAAGCTTTCTTT.